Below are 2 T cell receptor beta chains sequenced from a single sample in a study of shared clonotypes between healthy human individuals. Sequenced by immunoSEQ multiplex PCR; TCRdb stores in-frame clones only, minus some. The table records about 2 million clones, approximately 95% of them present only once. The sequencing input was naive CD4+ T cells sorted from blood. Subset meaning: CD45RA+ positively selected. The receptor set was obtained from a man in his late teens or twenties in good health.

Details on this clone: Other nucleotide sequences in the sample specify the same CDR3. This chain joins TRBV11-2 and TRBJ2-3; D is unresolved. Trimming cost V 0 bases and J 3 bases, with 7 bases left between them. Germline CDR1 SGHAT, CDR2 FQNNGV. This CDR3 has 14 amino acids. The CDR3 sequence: CASSLDGRTDTQYF. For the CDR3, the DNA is TGTGCCAGCAGCTTAGATGGACGAACAGATACGCAGTATTTT.

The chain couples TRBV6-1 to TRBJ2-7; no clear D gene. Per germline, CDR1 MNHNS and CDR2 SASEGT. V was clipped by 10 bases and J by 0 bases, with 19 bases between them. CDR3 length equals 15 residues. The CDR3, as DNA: TGTGCCACCAAAACCTACCCATCTAGCTCCTACGAGCAGTACTTC. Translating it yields CATKTYPSSSYEQYF.